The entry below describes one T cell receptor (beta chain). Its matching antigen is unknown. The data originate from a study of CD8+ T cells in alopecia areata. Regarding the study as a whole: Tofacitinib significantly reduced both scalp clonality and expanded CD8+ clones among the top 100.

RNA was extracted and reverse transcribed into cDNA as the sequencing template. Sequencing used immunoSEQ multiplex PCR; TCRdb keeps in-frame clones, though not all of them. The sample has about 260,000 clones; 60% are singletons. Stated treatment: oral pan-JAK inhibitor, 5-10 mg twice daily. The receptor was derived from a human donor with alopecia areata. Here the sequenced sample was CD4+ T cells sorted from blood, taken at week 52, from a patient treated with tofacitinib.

CDR3 bases: TGCAGCGTCGGAGCCTCCGGGACAGCGAACACCGGGGAGCTGTTTTTT. Amino acids: CSVGASGTANTGELFF. The chain couples TRBV29-1 to TRBJ2-2, with 7 nucleotides matching TRBD1. CDR1 is SQVTM, CDR2 ANQGSEA, per germline. V dropped 6 bases and J dropped 0; count of bases not matched to a gene: 10. The CDR3 spans 16 residues.